The 12 T cell receptor beta chains below come from one sample, sequenced in a study of somatic mutations in cytotoxic T cells in rheumatoid arthritis. Only in-frame clones appear in the TCRdb table, and some are missing; sequencing was by immunoSEQ multiplex PCR. The repertoire holds more than 5,500 clones, roughly 75% seen once, with roughly 11% in the top ten. Sequenced input: CD8+ T cells sorted from blood. The receptor set was obtained from an adult with rheumatoid arthritis.

The chain combines TRBV7-2 with TRBJ2-3, with 9 bases fitting TRBD2. This CDR3 is 16 amino acids long. CDR1 is SGHTA and CDR2 is FQGNSA in the germline V gene. V gave up 1 base and J gave up 7 bases; unmatched junction bases: 9. CDR3 DNA sequence: TGTGCCAGCAGCTTAGTGGGCGGGGGGGCGAGAAATACGCAGTATTTT. Encoded protein: CASSLVGGGARNTQYF.

The chain recombines TRBV28 with TRBJ1-2; 8 bases map to TRBD1. From germline, CDR1 is MDHEN and CDR2 SYDVKM. This CDR3 has 14 amino acids. The trim removed 2 bases at V and 6 bases at J, leaving 5 bases unmatched. The CDR3 sequence: CASSLLVRGHGYTF. For the CDR3, the DNA is TGTGCCAGCAGTTTACTGGTCAGGGGGCATGGCTACACCTTC.

This sequence joins TRBV18 and TRBJ2-5; TRBD1 agrees at 8 bases. The ends lost 0 bases at V and 5 bases at J; junction bases unmatched: 14. This CDR3 region has 18 residues. Germline CDR1 is KGHSH and CDR2 is LQKENI. The CDR3 DNA is TGTGCCAGCTCACCACCCCCCTGGACAGGGAATAATTCCGAGACCCAGTACTTC. It is translated as CASSPPPWTGNNSETQYF.

This clone was found once. The chain links TRBV27 to TRBJ2-1; 9 bases agree with TRBD2. The J segment lost 7 bases and the V segment lost 2 bases, leaving 3 bases of the junction unmatched. Germline loops: CDR1 MNHEY, CDR2 SMNVEV (reference sequence). The length of the CDR3 is 14 residues. The CDR3: CASSLAGGLNEQFF. The DNA of the CDR3 is TGTGCCAGCAGTTTAGCGGGGGGGCTGAATGAGCAGTTCTTC.

This rearrangement joins TRBV5-4 to TRBJ1-6; tentatively, D is TRBD1 (6 bases). Trimming took 3 bases from V and 7 from J, leaving 17 bases between them. This CDR3 region has 16 residues. From germline, CDR1 is SGHNT and CDR2 YYREEE (reference sequence). In DNA, the CDR3 is TGTGCCAGCAGCTCCTGGACAGACCGCGTCAATTCACCCCTCCACTTT. Translated, it gives CASSSWTDRVNSPLHF.

This chain links TRBV7-9 with TRBJ2-3; a possible D gene is TRBD1 (5 bases). The CDR3 spans 15 residues. The V end lost 1 base, the J end lost 6 bases, and 14 bases lay between the germline ends. From germline, CDR1 is SEHNR and CDR2 FQNEAQ (reference sequence). CDR3 residues: CASSLEGRVGDTQYF. CDR3 nucleotide sequence: TGTGCCAGCAGCTTAGAAGGCAGGGTCGGGGATACGCAGTATTTT.

V is TRBV28 and J is TRBJ1-4; D unclear. CDR3 length equals 16 residues. The V gene's germline CDR1 is MDHEN and CDR2 SYDVKM. Trimming stripped 3 bases from V and 4 bases from J, with 15 bases between. The CDR3 DNA is TGTGCCAGCAGTTTTCTCCGGGGAACTCGTAATGAAAAACTGTTTTTT. Encoded protein: CASSFLRGTRNEKLFF.

This chain links TRBV28 with TRBJ2-1, with 9 bases lining up with TRBD2. The CDR3 sequence is 15 residues long. Germline CDR1 reads MDHEN; CDR2 reads SYDVKM. The V segment lost 3 bases and the J segment 10 bases; nucleotides outside the gene matches: 10. CDR3 sequence reads: CASSFRGAGGREQFF. The DNA for the CDR3 is TGTGCCAGCAGTTTCAGGGGAGCGGGGGGTCGGGAGCAGTTCTTC. Complete variable domain (other parts from reference TRBV28 and TRBJ2-1): DVKVTQSSRYLVKRTGEKVFLECVQDMDHENMFWYRQDPGLGLRLIYFSYDVKMKEKGDIPEGYSVSREKKERFSLILESASTNQTSMYLCASSFRGAGGREQFFGPGTRLTVL.

This chain connects TRBV4-1 to TRBJ1-1; perhaps TRBD1 as D (5 bases). The CDR3 extends over 14 amino acids. Germline V gene sequence: CDR1 MGHRA, CDR2 YSYEKL. V was shortened by 1 base and J by 4 bases, with 10 bases between the two germline ends. Here the CDR3 DNA reads TGCGCCAGCAGCCAAGCCCAGGGCGGCACTGAAGCTTTCTTT. It codes for CASSQAQGGTEAFF.

This clone was seen only a few times. The chain employs TRBV7-3 and TRBJ2-7; perhaps TRBD2 as D (6 bases). The V end lost 2 bases, the J end lost 2 bases, and 16 bases lay between the germline ends. The CDR3 consists of 16 residues. Germline-derived CDR1 and CDR2 are SGHTA and FQGTGA. Here the CDR3 reads CASSLLGGGGAYEQYF. DNA for the CDR3: TGTGCCAGCAGCTTATTAGGTGGGGGAGGCGCCTACGAGCAGTACTTC. The entire variable domain, with the rest obtained from reference TRBV7-3 and TRBJ2-7, is as follows: GAGVSQTPSNKVTEKGKYVELRCDPISGHTALYWYRQSLGQGPEFLIYFQGTGAADDSGLPNDRFFAVRPEGSVSTLKIQRTERGDSAVYLCASSLLGGGGAYEQYFGPGTRLTVT.

The genes are TRBV6-6 and TRBJ2-7; D may be TRBD1 (6 bases). From germline, CDR1 is MNHNY and CDR2 SVGAGI (reference sequence). CDR3 size: 15 residues. Between the trimmed V and J ends, which lost 1 base and 2 bases, there was a span of 12 bases. The DNA of the CDR3 is TGTGCCAGCAGTTACTATAGGACAGCCGCCTACGAGCAGTACTTC. This gives the protein CASSYYRTAAYEQYF.

This clone was seen once. The chain carries TRBV7-9 and TRBJ2-5; TRBD2 is a possible D gene (6 bases). Deletions cut 0 bases from V and 5 bases from J, with 7 bases between. The CDR3 spans 13 residues. Germline V gene lookup returns CDR1 SEHNR and CDR2 FQNEAQ (reference sequence). This chain's CDR3 is CASSLAGGETQYF. CDR3 coding DNA: TGTGCCAGCAGCTTAGCTGGGGGGGAGACCCAGTACTTC.